Listed below are T cell receptor beta chains from one sample, sequenced in a study of PD-L1 blockade in urothelial cancer. Assay: immunoSEQ multiplex PCR; the TCRdb copy retains only in-frame clones and omits some. This repertoire shows 100,000 or so clones, 91% found once; its top ten account for 0.8% to 1%. Sequenced here: PBMCs, sampled around atezolizumab (anti-PD-L1) treatment. The receptor set was obtained from a woman of 80 years or more with urothelial cancer. The CDR3 runs from the conserved cysteine through the conserved F or W. D genes are given only for firm matches. Not every row has a clone size; where given, it reads once, few, many or a size class.

clone size: once
V gene: TRBV10-1
D gene: -
J gene: TRBJ2-1
CDR3 protein: CASSAPHQTGGNNEQFF
CDR3 DNA: TGCGCCAGCAGTGCACCCCATCAGACAGGTGGGAACAATGAGCAGTTCTTC

clone size: -
V gene: TRBV18
D gene: TRBD2
J gene: TRBJ2-7
CDR3 protein: CASSPPGLAGSYEQYF
CDR3 DNA: TGTGCCAGCTCACCACCGGGACTAGCGGGGTCCTACGAGCAGTACTTC

clone size: -
V gene: TRBV7-3
D gene: TRBD1
J gene: TRBJ2-6
CDR3 protein: CASSLKGTARSGANVLTF
CDR3 DNA: TGTGCCAGCAGCTTAAAAGGGACAGCCCGCTCTGGGGCCAACGTCCTGACTTTC

clone size: few
V gene: TRBV28
D gene: TRBD1
J gene: TRBJ2-1
CDR3 protein: CASSSVGQGRYNEQFF
CDR3 DNA: TGTGCCAGCAGTTCCGTGGGACAGGGTCGGTACAATGAGCAGTTCTTC

clone size: -
V gene: TRBV19
D gene: TRBD2
J gene: TRBJ2-4
CDR3 protein: CASSMSSGRAWDIQYF
CDR3 DNA: TGTGCCAGTAGTATGAGTAGCGGGAGGGCCTGGGACATTCAGTACTTC

clone size: -
V gene: TRBV30
D gene: -
J gene: TRBJ1-1
CDR3 protein: CAWSRPPGEAFF
CDR3 DNA: TGTGCCTGGAGTAGGCCCCCGGGTGAAGCTTTCTTT

clone size: few
V gene: TRBV28
D gene: TRBD1
J gene: TRBJ2-3
CDR3 protein: CASRVGDRGFDTQYF
CDR3 DNA: TGTGCCAGCAGGGTGGGGGACAGGGGATTCGATACGCAGTATTTT

clone size: -
V gene: TRBV6-6
D gene: -
J gene: TRBJ1-1
CDR3 protein: CASLDTSWGAFF
CDR3 DNA: TGTGCCAGCTTGGATACCTCATGGGGCGCTTTCTTT

clone size: -
V gene: TRBV18
D gene: TRBD1
J gene: TRBJ1-3
CDR3 protein: CASSSRQGGRNTIYF
CDR3 DNA: TGTGCCAGCTCATCACGACAGGGGGGCCGAAACACCATATATTTT

clone size: -
V gene: TRBV6-5
D gene: -
J gene: TRBJ2-3
CDR3 protein: CASSYAGSGNTQYF
CDR3 DNA: TGTGCCAGCAGTTACGCGGGATCCGGTAATACGCAGTATTTT